The 26 T cell receptor beta chains given below trace back to one sample, sequenced in a study of cytomegalovirus exposure and HLA in healthy donors. The primer mix had 60 Vbeta and 13 Jbeta primers. Assay used: immunoSEQ multiplex PCR; TCRdb lists only in-frame clones, some missing. Here the sample spans under 200,000 clones, around 77% being singletons. Sequencing was carried out using PBMCs. These receptors were taken from a man aged 55 to 69 in good health and CMV-seronegative.

In regard to this clone: Other DNA variants within this sample encode the same CDR3. The V call is TRBV5-4, the J call TRBJ2-7; the D gene is possibly TRBD1 (6 bases). V shed 0 bases and J shed 1 base, with 11 bases lying between them. Germline V gene data show CDR1 as SGHNT and CDR2 as YYREEE (reference sequence). There are 15 residues in the CDR3. CDR3 nucleotides: TGTGCCAGCAGCTTGGCCCGGCAGGGGTCCTACGAGCAGTACTTC. It yields the protein CASSLARQGSYEQYF.

The chain carries TRBV7-9 and TRBJ2-5; D may be TRBD1 (6 bases). From germline, CDR1 is SEHNR and CDR2 FQNEAQ (reference sequence). This CDR3 has 11 residues. V was trimmed by 6 bases and J by 5 bases, leaving 7 bases between them. The CDR3 DNA reads TGTGCCAGCAGTGGACAGGAGACCCAGTACTTC. Translated: CASSGQETQYF.

This clone appeared a few times. This rearrangement joins TRBV4-1 to TRBJ2-1; maybe TRBD1 (6 bases). From germline, CDR1 is MGHRA and CDR2 YSYEKL. The CDR3 is made up of 18 amino acids. V lost 2 bases to trimming and J lost 2 bases, with 19 bases between them. The CDR3 protein is CASSQLTGFRQAYNEQFF. In DNA, the CDR3 is TGCGCCAGCAGCCAACTGACAGGTTTTCGCCAGGCCTACAATGAGCAGTTCTTC.

The chain employs TRBV9 and TRBJ2-7; 7 positions agree with TRBD2. Unmatched junction bases numbered 7, after V lost 0 bases and J lost 1 base. Germline lookup yields CDR1 SGDLS and CDR2 YYNGEE. The CDR3 consists of 16 residues. The CDR3 loop reads CASSVGNVGGSYEQYF. The DNA of the CDR3 is TGTGCCAGCAGCGTAGGCAACGTGGGAGGGTCCTACGAGCAGTACTTC. Full variable domain (missing parts from reference TRBV9 and TRBJ2-7): DSGVTQTPKHLITATGQRVTLRCSPRSGDLSVYWYQQSLDQGLQFLIQYYNGEERAKGNILERFSAQQFPDLHSELNLSSLELGDSALYFCASSVGNVGGSYEQYFGPGTRLTVT.

The DNA for the CDR3 is TGCGCCAGCAGGGCCCCCGACTCTGGGGCCAACGTCCTGACTTTC. Protein sequence: CASRAPDSGANVLTF. This rearrangement joins TRBV10-2 to TRBJ2-6; the D is unclear. The CDR3 loop spans 15 amino acids. In germline, CDR1 is WSHSY, CDR2 SAAADI. Trimming cost V 6 bases and J 0 bases, with 9 bases left between them.

The genes are TRBV5-4 and TRBJ1-2; D not certain. The CDR3 contains 15 residues. V lost 5 bases and J 4 bases, leaving 18 bases between the germline ends. In germline, CDR1 is SGHNT, CDR2 YYREEE (reference sequence). CDR3: CASRDARGTFYGYTF. The CDR3 nucleotides read TGTGCCAGCAGGGACGCACGGGGAACTTTCTATGGCTACACCTTC.

The chain joins TRBV28 to TRBJ2-3, with 10 bases aligning to TRBD1. CDR1 is MDHEN, CDR2 SYDVKM, per germline. The CDR3 spans 21 residues. The V gene end was trimmed by 2 bases and the J gene end by 0 bases; junction bases not matched to a gene: 17. The CDR3 loop reads CASSLGPATGGLLTSTDTQYF. For the CDR3, the DNA is TGTGCCAGCAGTTTAGGCCCCGCGACAGGGGGCTTGTTAACTAGCACAGATACGCAGTATTTT.

This rearrangement joins TRBV5-1 to TRBJ1-1, with TRBD1 matching over 7 bases. V gave up 4 bases and J gave up 2 bases; unmatched junction bases: 11. The CDR3 runs 16 residues. CDR1 is SGHRS and CDR2 is YFSETQ in the germline V gene. The CDR3 sequence is CASSTEPGQTNTEAFF. The DNA of the CDR3 is TGCGCCAGCAGCACCGAACCGGGACAGACAAACACTGAAGCTTTCTTT.

A word on this clone: Relative to the germline gene, one junction end is altered; a read error may explain this. The chain uses TRBV6-5 and TRBJ1-2; no definite D call. Germline values: CDR1 MNHEY, CDR2 SVGAGI. There are 12 residues in the CDR3. CDR3 region: CASSRTGGGYPF. CDR3 DNA: TGTGCCAGCAGCCGGACGGGAGGCGGCTACCCCTTC.

V and J are TRBV11-2 and TRBJ2-1; 10 positions agree with TRBD2. Trimming at V came to 4 bases and at J to 9 bases, leaving 12 bases not matched to a gene. Looked up from germline, CDR1 is SGHAT and CDR2 is FQNNGV. CDR3 length equals 16 residues. CDR3 DNA sequence: TGTGCCAGCAGCTCGTTCGTCGGTAGCGGGGGGACTGAGCAGTTCTTC. Translating gives CASSSFVGSGGTEQFF.

The chain recombines TRBV20-1 with TRBJ2-5; D not resolved. With 3 bases removed from V and 5 bases from J, the gap between germline ends came to 7 bases. The germline CDR1 and CDR2 sequences are DFQATT and SNEGSKA (reference sequence). This CDR3 contains 11 residues. The CDR3 region has the DNA TGCAGTGCTAGTTTCGTTGAGACCCAGTACTTC. This translates into CSASFVETQYF.

The chain links TRBV9 to TRBJ2-1; TRBD2 aligns across 13 bases. This CDR3 is 16 amino acids long. Germline V gene sequence: CDR1 SGDLS, CDR2 YYNGEE. The V and J ends lost 3 bases and 8 bases, in that order; junction bases with no gene match: 8. The CDR3 spells CASSASGLAGKDEQFF. The CDR3 DNA reads as TGTGCCAGCAGCGCCTCGGGACTAGCGGGAAAGGATGAGCAGTTCTTC.

This clone occurred once. CDR3 nucleotide sequence: TGTGCCAGCTCACCAGCCGAGGCCGAAAAACTGTTTTTT. This encodes CASSPAEAEKLFF. This chain links TRBV18 with TRBJ1-4; D remains ambiguous. V lost 2 bases and J lost 8, with 9 bases in between. This CDR3 is built from 13 residues. Germline CDR1 is KGHSH and CDR2 is LQKENI.

The chain joins TRBV10-3 to TRBJ2-3, with D possibly TRBD1 on 5 matching bases. Germline values: CDR1 ENHRY, CDR2 SYGVKD. The CDR3 contains 16 residues. V lost 4 bases to trimming and J lost 6 bases, with 20 bases between them. In nucleotides, the CDR3 is TGTGCCATCAGTGCTCAGGGTGGCCGAATCGGGGATACGCAGTATTTT. It codes for CAISAQGGRIGDTQYF.

The chain couples TRBV6-5 to TRBJ2-7; tentative D call: TRBD1 (6 bases). The V end lost 6 bases, the J end lost 7 bases, and 19 bases lay between the germline ends. Germline V gene sequence: CDR1 MNHEY, CDR2 SVGAGI. The CDR3 is 14 amino acids. The CDR3 bases are TGTGCCAGCAGCACCGGGACAATCAAAGGGGAGCAGTACTTC. Encoded protein: CASSTGTIKGEQYF.

The CDR3 coding sequence is TGTGCCAGCGGTGCGGGGGCTACCTACGAGCAGTACTTC. Its translation is CASGAGATYEQYF. V is TRBV13 and J is TRBJ2-7; maybe TRBD2 (7 bases). V was cut by 8 bases and J by 2 bases, with 13 bases left in between. CDR3 size: 13 residues. The V gene's germline CDR1 is PRHDT and CDR2 FYEKMQ (reference sequence).

V gene TRBV19 combines with J gene TRBJ1-2; tentatively, D is TRBD1 (5 bases). Germline V gives CDR1 LNHDA, CDR2 SQIVND (reference sequence). The CDR3 is 14 residues long. Trimming removed 0 bases at V and 8 bases at J, with 13 bases between. CDR3 sequence (DNA): TGTGCCAGTAGTATAGAGAAGGGGTCCAGCGGCTACACCTTC. This translates into CASSIEKGSSGYTF. The whole variable domain, filled in from reference TRBV19 and TRBJ1-2, reads DGGITQSPKYLFRKEGQNVTLSCEQNLNHDAMYWYRQDPGQGLRLIYYSQIVNDFQKGDIAEGYSVSREKKESFPLTVTSAQKNPTAFYLCASSIEKGSSGYTFGSGTRLTVV.

Notes on this clone: Other DNA sequences in this sample translate to the same CDR3. This sequence joins TRBV5-1 and TRBJ2-3; TRBD1 matches 8 bases. V lost 0 bases to trimming and J lost 6 bases; unmatched junction nucleotides: 3. Germline CDR1 reads SGHRS; CDR2 reads YFSETQ. The CDR3 loop spans 14 amino acids. The CDR3 DNA reads TGCGCCAGCAGCTTGGCAGGGGGCCTCGATACGCAGTATTTT. Translation: CASSLAGGLDTQYF.

In its sample, this clone was seen many times. This chain uses TRBV7-6 with TRBJ2-7; possible D gene TRBD2, 6 bases. CDR3 size: 16 residues. The germline V gene has CDR1 SGHVS and CDR2 FNYEAQ. The V gene lost 4 bases and the J gene lost 0 bases, with 16 bases spanning the gap. CDR3 loop: CASSSTDYASSYEQYF. The CDR3 coding sequence is TGTGCCAGCAGCTCTACGGACTACGCCTCCTCCTACGAGCAGTACTTC.

This clone was detected only once. The gene calls are TRBV5-1 and TRBJ2-3; 8 nucleotides align to TRBD1. CDR3 length: 15 amino acids. The V and J ends lost 0 bases and 1 base, in that order; junction bases with no gene match: 1. CDR1 is SGHRS, CDR2 YFSETQ, per germline. The CDR3 spells CASSLATGGTDTQYF. DNA of the CDR3: TGCGCCAGCAGCTTGGCGACAGGGGGCACAGATACGCAGTATTTT. The full variable domain, completed using reference TRBV5-1 and TRBJ2-3, is KAGVTQTPRYLIKTRGQQVTLSCSPISGHRSVSWYQQTPGQGLQFLFEYFSETQRNKGNFPGRFSGRQFSNSRSEMNVSTLELGDSALYLCASSLATGGTDTQYFGPGTRLTVL.

This chain links TRBV19 with TRBJ2-3; TRBD2 agrees at 9 bases. With 7 bases clipped from V and 2 bases from J, the junction kept 4 bases outside the gene matches. The CDR3 is made up of 14 amino acids. Germline CDR1 is LNHDA and CDR2 is SQIVND (reference sequence). The CDR3 here is CASTLAGATDTQYF. CDR3 in DNA: TGTGCCAGTACCTTAGCGGGAGCCACAGATACGCAGTATTTT.

V and J are TRBV10-3 and TRBJ2-3; 11 nucleotides agree with TRBD2. CDR1 ENHRY and CDR2 SYGVKD come from the germline V gene. V was clipped by 0 bases and J by 4 bases; unmatched bases: 6. The CDR3 runs 17 residues. The CDR3 is CAISESGSGGASDTQYF. In DNA form, the CDR3 reads TGTGCCATCAGTGAGTCGGGTAGCGGGGGGGCATCAGATACGCAGTATTTT.

This chain uses TRBV6-5 with TRBJ2-5; TRBD1 matches at 9 bases. In germline, CDR1 is MNHEY, CDR2 SVGAGI. This CDR3 is built from 14 residues. Trimming cost V 6 bases and J 4 bases; bases outside gene matches: 6. CDR3 protein: CASRRGQGGETQYF. The CDR3 nucleotides are TGTGCCAGCAGGAGGGGACAGGGAGGAGAGACCCAGTACTTC.

This chain uses TRBV28 with TRBJ1-1; possibly TRBD1 for D (5 bases). The V end was cut by 3 bases, the J end by 4 bases, with 12 bases between. Germline CDR1 is MDHEN and CDR2 is SYDVKM. CDR3 length: 14 residues. DNA for the CDR3: TGTGCCAGCAGTTTTCAGGGTATCGGCACTGAAGCTTTCTTT. Its translation is CASSFQGIGTEAFF.

The V and J genes are TRBV5-1 and TRBJ2-7; a possible D gene is TRBD2 (6 bases). CDR3 size: 16 residues. Trimming left V 1 base short and J 7 bases short, with 21 bases between. Germline V gives CDR1 SGHRS, CDR2 YFSETQ. DNA for the CDR3: TGCGCCAGCAGCTTGAGGACTGGACTATATTCTCGGGAGCAGTACTTC. Encoded protein: CASSLRTGLYSREQYF.

Concerning this clone: Germline is not matched at one junction end, which may reflect a read error. The chain links TRBV6-5 to TRBJ1-2; TRBD1 matches at 11 bases. CDR1 MNHEY and CDR2 SVGAGI come from the germline V gene. The CDR3 is 12 amino acids. CDR3 DNA sequence: TGTGCCAGCAGTGGAGCGGGACAGGGGGACCCCTTC. Translation: CASSGAGQGDPF.